The clone carrying this T cell receptor (beta chain) was picked up a small number of times. Its specificity is not known. This entry comes from a study of molecular identifiers for immune sequencing clone quantification. About the research overall: Replicate RNA from roughly 21,000 or 96,000 naive CD8 T cells formed five aliquots; four were sequenced. The study, taken as a whole, reports: The share of molecules held by clones above 20 RNA copies was over 99% in effector cells and under 1% in naive cells.

With 10%, 30% or 50% of RNA, about 17,000 to 1,100,000 naive CD8 T cells were sequenced. Sorting was used to obtain naive CD8 T cells (CD8+CD4-CCR7+CD45RA+). CDR1 is SQVTM and CDR2 is ANQGSEA in the germline V gene. The CDR3 loop spans 14 amino acids. Trimming cost V 6 bases and J 7 bases, with 20 bases left between them. TCRdb re-called the PCR reads through MiXCR, storing one row per CDR3 protein. The sample shows 400,000 to 600,000 distinct CDR3 sequences, over 20% of them seen only once. This sequence originates from a human donor in good health. Some libraries in this study had Jurkat cell RNA spiked in. The specimen was naive CD8+ T cells from blood, with Jurkat cell RNA spiked in. Subset: FACS-sorted CD8+CD4-CCR7+CD45RA+ naive T cells. This chain joins TRBV29-1 and TRBJ2-3; D uncertain. CDR3 in amino acids: CSVEKAEFAYTQYF. The CDR3, as DNA: TGCAGCGTGGAAAAAGCCGAGTTCGCGTATACGCAGTATTTT.